Shown below are 2 T cell receptor beta chains from a single sample sequenced in a study of STAT5B mutations in CD4+ large granular lymphocyte leukemia. Sequenced by immunoSEQ multiplex PCR; TCRdb stores in-frame clones only, minus some. The sample yields about 40,000 clones, more than 80% seen once. Sequencing was performed on CD4+ T cells from blood buffy coats. These receptors all stem from a human donor in good health.

This clone was detected a few times. The V gene is TRBV10-1, the J gene TRBJ2-7; 10 bases fit TRBD2. CDR3 size: 15 residues. The ends lost 7 bases at V and 1 base at J; junction bases unmatched: 7. Germline CDR1 and CDR2: WNHNN and SYGVQD (reference sequence). The CDR3 DNA reads as TGCGCCAGCAAGGAAGCGGGAGGGCCGTCCTACGAGCAGTACTTC. Amino acids: CASKEAGGPSYEQYF.

The chain carries TRBV5-1 and TRBJ1-2; perhaps TRBD1 as D (6 bases). V dropped 1 base and J dropped 8 bases, with 12 bases sitting between them. Germline V gene sequence: CDR1 SGHRS, CDR2 YFSETQ. The CDR3 spans 13 residues. In DNA, the CDR3 is TGCGCCAGCAGCTTGTCCCAGGGGTACGGCTACACCTTC. As protein: CASSLSQGYGYTF.